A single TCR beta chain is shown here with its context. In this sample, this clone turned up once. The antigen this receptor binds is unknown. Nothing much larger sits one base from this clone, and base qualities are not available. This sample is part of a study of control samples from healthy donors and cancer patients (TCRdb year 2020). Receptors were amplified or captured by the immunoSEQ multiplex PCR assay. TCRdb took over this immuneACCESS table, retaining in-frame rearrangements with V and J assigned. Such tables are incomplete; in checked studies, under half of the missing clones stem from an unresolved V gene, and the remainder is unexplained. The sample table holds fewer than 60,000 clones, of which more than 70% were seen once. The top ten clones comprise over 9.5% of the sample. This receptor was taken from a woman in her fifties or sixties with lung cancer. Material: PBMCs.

The DNA sequence is given as TGTGCCAGCAGTTCTCCTGGATCCTACGAGCAGTACTTC. This sequence encodes CASSSPGSYEQYF. The V gene is TRBV6-5 and the J gene is TRBJ2-7; the D gene assignment is ambiguous. The germline V gene encodes CDR1 MNHEY and CDR2 SVGAGI. V loses 4 bases, J loses 1 base, and the germline ends lie 8 bases apart. From the cysteine up to the phenylalanine, the CDR3 has a length of 13 residues. The entry retains the CDR3 DNA only, 39 bases that are in frame from base 1.